Each of the 14 T cell receptor beta chains below was sequenced from the same sample in a study of blood T cell repertoires in COVID-19. Only in-frame clones appear in the TCRdb table, and some are missing; sequencing was by immunoSEQ multiplex PCR. The sample shows 250,000 or so clones, approximately 90% of them seen only once. Sequenced material: peripheral blood. All receptors derive from a man aged 25 to 45 with COVID-19, enrolled during active disease.

This sequence joins TRBV12-3 or TRBV12-4 and TRBJ1-2, with a tentative D call TRBD1 (6 bases). The CDR3 has 13 residues. V gave up 6 bases and J gave up 6 bases, with 14 bases separating them. The CDR3 nucleotides are TGTGCCAGCAGGCCCACAGGGTATAATGGCTACACCTTC. It codes for CASRPTGYNGYTF.

V and J are TRBV7-6 and TRBJ2-1, with 10 bases aligning to TRBD2. This CDR3 spans 15 amino acids. CDR1 and CDR2 (germline): SGHVS, FNYEAQ. V lost 7 bases, J lost 7 bases, and 10 bases stayed unmatched. The CDR3 loop reads CASMVEREGSNEQFF. The CDR3 nucleotides are TGTGCCAGCATGGTAGAGCGGGAGGGCTCAAATGAGCAGTTCTTC.

The chain couples TRBV4-1 to TRBJ1-1; 10 positions match TRBD1. Germline-derived CDR1 and CDR2 are MGHRA and YSYEKL. CDR3 size: 19 residues. V was clipped by 4 bases and J by 1 base; unmatched bases: 15. CDR3 sequence: CASSRTGSRTGGRNTEAFF. The DNA for the CDR3 is TGCGCCAGCAGCCGGACAGGTTCTAGGACAGGGGGGCGGAACACTGAAGCTTTCTTT.

V and J are TRBV19 and TRBJ1-5; D gene ambiguous. V was clipped by 5 bases and J by 7 bases, with 18 bases between them. This CDR3 is built from 15 residues. Germline V lookup: CDR1 LNHDA, CDR2 SQIVND (reference sequence). CDR3 nucleotide sequence: TGTGCCAGTAGTTCCGGGGTACGCATGTACCAGCCCCAGCATTTT. Encoded protein: CASSSGVRMYQPQHF.

The chain couples TRBV9 to TRBJ2-7; 9 nucleotides align to TRBD1. This CDR3 contains 15 residues. CDR1 is SGDLS, CDR2 YYNGEE, per germline. V dropped 0 bases and J dropped 2; count of bases not matched to a gene: 3. The CDR3 is CASSVGGQGPYEQYF. The CDR3 nucleotides read TGTGCCAGCAGCGTAGGGGGACAGGGCCCCTACGAGCAGTACTTC.

This clone was seen just once. V is TRBV19 and J is TRBJ2-1; TRBD1 might be the D (5 bases). The CDR3 runs to 12 residues. V lost 3 bases and J lost 9, with 9 bases in between. CDR1 LNHDA and CDR2 SQIVND come from the germline V gene (reference sequence). As DNA, the CDR3 is TGTGCCAGTAGTATGTCTCAGGGTGAGCAGTTCTTC. Residues: CASSMSQGEQFF.

The chain is built from TRBV5-1 and TRBJ1-3, with TRBD1 as a possible D gene (6 bases). Trimming shortened V by 0 bases and J by 3 bases, and 10 bases separated the two germline ends. The CDR3 is made up of 15 amino acids. Looked up from germline, CDR1 is SGHRS and CDR2 is YFSETQ. Here the CDR3 DNA reads TGCGCCAGCAGCTTGGCGGGGGGGCTTGGAAACACCATATATTTT. Encoded protein: CASSLAGGLGNTIYF.

The chain couples TRBV6-1 to TRBJ2-3; 11 positions agree with TRBD2. This CDR3 has 18 residues. Germline CDR1 is MNHNS and CDR2 is SASEGT. Trimming took 4 bases from V and 0 from J; bases not matched to a gene: 9. The CDR3 protein is CASSVPTSGTTSTDTQYF. DNA of the CDR3: TGTGCCAGCAGTGTACCGACTAGCGGGACCACTAGCACAGATACGCAGTATTTT.

The V call is TRBV11-2, the J call TRBJ2-3; TRBD2 matches 11 bases. Germline CDR1 is SGHAT and CDR2 is FQNNGV. The CDR3 contains 17 residues. Trimming at V came to 1 base and at J to 2 bases, leaving 5 bases not matched to a gene. The CDR3 sequence is CASSLVLAGGFTDTQYF. The CDR3 nucleotides are TGTGCCAGCAGCTTAGTATTAGCGGGAGGGTTCACAGATACGCAGTATTTT.

The chain has TRBV7-7 and TRBJ2-2; no firm D call. Trimming took 8 bases from V and 6 from J, leaving 13 bases between them. CDR3 length: 13 amino acids. Per the germline V gene, CDR1 is SSHAT and CDR2 is FNYEAQ (reference sequence). The CDR3 bases are TGTGCCAGCGCGACCACCGGAGCCGGGGAGCTGTTTTTT. It translates to CASATTGAGELFF.

This clone occurred a few times. This chain connects TRBV27 to TRBJ1-1; TRBD1 matches 8 bases. CDR3 length: 14 residues. CDR1 MNHEY and CDR2 SMNVEV come from the germline V gene (reference sequence). The V segment lost 2 bases and the J segment 5 bases; nucleotides outside the gene matches: 4. CDR3 protein: CASSLLQGGTEAFF. CDR3 coding DNA: TGTGCCAGCAGTTTACTACAGGGGGGGACTGAAGCTTTCTTT.

V usage is TRBV5-6 and J usage is TRBJ2-7; possibly TRBD1 for D (5 bases). V gave up 1 base and J gave up 0 bases, with 8 bases separating them. The CDR3 sequence is 14 residues long. Germline loops: CDR1 SGHDT, CDR2 YYEEEE. CDR3 sequence (DNA): TGTGCCAGCAGCTTGTTTCAGGGCTCCTACGAGCAGTACTTC. Translation: CASSLFQGSYEQYF.

This clone was seen a few times. The chain employs TRBV24-1 and TRBJ2-7, with 8 positions matching TRBD1. The junction had 6 bases not matched to a gene; V was cut back by 4 bases and J by 5 bases. This CDR3 has 14 amino acids. The germline CDR1 and CDR2 sequences are KGHDR and SFDVKD. This CDR3 is CATSDPDRVHEQYF. In nucleotides, the CDR3 is TGTGCCACCAGTGACCCGGACAGGGTTCACGAGCAGTACTTC.

The chain carries TRBV11-3 and TRBJ2-7, with a possible D match to TRBD1 (5 bases). The germline CDR1 and CDR2 sequences are SGHNT and YENEEA. Between the trimmed V and J ends, which lost 1 base and 3 bases, there was a span of 10 bases. The CDR3 consists of 14 residues. CDR3 residues: CASSLGGRDYEQYF. In DNA, the CDR3 is TGTGCCAGCAGCTTAGGCGGCAGGGACTACGAGCAGTACTTC.